The T cell receptor (beta chain) described here comes from a study of tumor-infiltrating lymphocytes in primary liver carcinoma. Overall study findings and caveats: Compared with tumor region pairs, tumor-adjacent and tumor-blood pairs overlapped less. It was in tumors, not blood, that the top-250-clone fraction was significantly higher (p = 0.039).

Co-extracting RNA and DNA was done with about 18-33 mg of unsorted bulk tissue as input. Enrolled patients were chronically infected with HBV and treatment-naive. Germline lookup yields CDR1 SGHAT and CDR2 FQNNGV. The CDR3 loop spans 16 amino acids. Details on this clonotype: Its specificity is unknown. The junction does not match germline at one end; this may be a read error.

Synthesis of TCR beta cDNA was carried out from 500 ng total RNA with a constant-region primer. Construction of TCR beta libraries relied on three successive nested multiplex PCR rounds employing slightly modified ARM-PCR. Each of the first two PCR rounds ran roughly 10 cycles with TRBV1-TRBV30 forward and C-beta reverse primers. TCRdb re-analysed the multiplex PCR reads in MiXCR, keeping a single row per CDR3 protein. The sample holds fewer than 90,000 distinct CDR3 sequences, more than 65% seen once. Material for sequencing was liver tumor tissue from sampling region 1. Subset described: tumor region T1, superior pole. The origin of this receptor is a man in his forties with primary liver carcinoma and hepatitis B virus infection. The rearrangement joins TRBV11-2 to TRBJ2-3, with 9 bases fitting TRBD2. CDR3 nucleotide sequence: TGTGCCTGCAGCCCCCTGACTAGCGGCAACACAGATACGCAGTATTTT. The encoded protein is CACSPLTSGNTDTQYF.